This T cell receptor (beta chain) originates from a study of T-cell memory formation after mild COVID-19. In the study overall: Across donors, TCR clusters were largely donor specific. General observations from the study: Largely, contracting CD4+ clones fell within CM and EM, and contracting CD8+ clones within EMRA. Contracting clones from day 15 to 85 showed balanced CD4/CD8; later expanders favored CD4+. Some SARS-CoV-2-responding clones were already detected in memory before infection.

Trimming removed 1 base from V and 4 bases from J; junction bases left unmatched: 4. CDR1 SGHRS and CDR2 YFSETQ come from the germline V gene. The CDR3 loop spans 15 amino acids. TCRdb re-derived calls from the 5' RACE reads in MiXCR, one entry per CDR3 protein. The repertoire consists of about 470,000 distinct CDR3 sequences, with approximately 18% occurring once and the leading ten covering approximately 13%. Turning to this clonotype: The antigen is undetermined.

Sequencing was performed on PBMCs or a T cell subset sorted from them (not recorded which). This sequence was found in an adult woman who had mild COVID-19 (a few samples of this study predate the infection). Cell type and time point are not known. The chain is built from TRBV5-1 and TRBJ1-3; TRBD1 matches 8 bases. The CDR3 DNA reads TGCGCCAGCAGCTTGAGGGGACAGGCCGGAAACACCATATATTTT. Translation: CASSLRGQAGNTIYF. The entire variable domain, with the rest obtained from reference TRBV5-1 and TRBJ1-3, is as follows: KAGVTQTPRYLIKTRGQQVTLSCSPISGHRSVSWYQQTPGQGLQFLFEYFSETQRNKGNFPGRFSGRQFSNSRSEMNVSTLELGDSALYLCASSLRGQAGNTIYFGEGSWLTVV.